Listed here are 23 T cell receptor beta chains from one sample, sequenced in a study of siplizumab effects on memory and regulatory T cells (dated by TCRdb to between 2018 and 2020). To prepare the library, the immunoSEQ multiplex PCR assay was applied. TCRdb took over this immuneACCESS table, retaining in-frame rearrangements with V and J assigned. Such tables are incomplete; in checked studies, under half of the missing clones stem from an unresolved V gene, and the remainder is unexplained. A total of tens of thousands of clones appear in this sample, around 96% of them only once. In total, the top ten clones hold approximately 0.1% of the sample. The sequenced sample was naive CD8+ T cells sorted from blood. The cell subset or site label corresponds to: unstimulated naive T cells. Receptor source: a human donor in good health.

V usage is TRBV27 and J usage is TRBJ2-7; tentatively, D is TRBD1 (6 bases). CDR1 and CDR2 (germline): MNHEY, SMNVEV (reference sequence). Trimming took off 5 bases at V and 2 bases at J, with 16 bases between the two ends. This CDR3 spans 15 amino acids. The chain's CDR3 is CASSTKLTGTYEQYF. DNA for the CDR3: TGTGCCAGCAGTACCAAACTCACAGGGACCTACGAGCAGTACTTC.

This clone was seen a single time. The chain uses TRBV7-9 and TRBJ2-7; D ambiguous. The CDR3 sequence is 13 residues long. Germline V lookup: CDR1 SEHNR, CDR2 FQNEAQ (reference sequence). V lost 4 bases and J lost 3, with 10 bases in between. CDR3 DNA: TGTGCCAGCAGCTCGACGGGCCGCTACGAGCAGTACTTC. Translated: CASSSTGRYEQYF.

J is TRBJ1-6 and V is TRBV6-1; 11 nucleotides agree with TRBD1. This CDR3 has 14 residues. Germline V gene data show CDR1 as MNHNS and CDR2 as SASEGT. V was pared by 6 bases and J by 9 bases, with 4 bases of the junction left unmatched. CDR3 sequence reads: CASSYGTGGSPLHF. For the CDR3, the DNA is TGTGCCAGCAGCTACGGGACAGGGGGTTCACCCCTCCACTTT.

This chain connects TRBV2 to TRBJ1-6, with TRBD1 matching over 8 bases. Germline V lookup: CDR1 SNHLY, CDR2 FYNNEI. The CDR3 sequence is 16 residues long. V gave up 3 bases and J gave up 3 bases; unmatched junction bases: 4. The CDR3 region has the DNA TGTGCCAGCAGTGACGGACAGGGCGTCTATAATTCACCCCTCCACTTT. It codes for CASSDGQGVYNSPLHF. Full variable domain (rest looked up from reference TRBV2 and TRBJ1-6): EPEVTQTPSHQVTQMGQEVILRCVPISNHLYFYWYRQILGQKVEFLVSFYNNEISEKSEIFDDQFSVERPDGSNFTLKIRSTKLEDSAMYFCASSDGQGVYNSPLHFGNGTRLTVT.

The chain uses TRBV5-6 and TRBJ1-2; the D gene is possibly TRBD1 (6 bases). V was clipped by 4 bases and J by 4 bases, with 17 bases between them. This CDR3 has 15 amino acids. Germline V CDR1 and CDR2: SGHDT, YYEEEE. CDR3 DNA: TGTGCCAGCAGCCCCACAACCGGGACACTCTATGGCTACACCTTC. Its translation is CASSPTTGTLYGYTF.

CDR3 coding DNA: TGTGCCAGCCGGGAGGGTTCCAGGGTCCAAGAGACCCAGTACTTC. Protein: CASREGSRVQETQYF. The V call is TRBV27, the J call TRBJ2-5; 8 bases fit TRBD2. The germline V gene encodes CDR1 MNHEY and CDR2 SMNVEV (reference sequence). This CDR3 is built from 15 residues. With V trimmed by 8 bases and J by 1 base, 9 bases remained unmatched.

The chain combines TRBV27 with TRBJ2-7; D perhaps matches TRBD1 (5 bases). With 5 bases removed from V and 7 bases from J, the gap between germline ends came to 9 bases. Germline V gives CDR1 MNHEY, CDR2 SMNVEV (reference sequence). The CDR3 runs to 11 residues. The CDR3 region is CASSTGQEQYF. The CDR3 nucleotides are TGTGCCAGCAGTACCGGACAAGAGCAGTACTTC.

The genes are TRBV5-1 and TRBJ1-2; D might be TRBD1 (5 bases). The CDR3 has 11 amino acids. V gave up 1 base and J gave up 10 bases, with 8 bases separating them. Germline CDR1 and CDR2: SGHRS and YFSETQ. The CDR3 region has the DNA TGCGCCAGCAGCTTGCAGGGTCCCTACACCTTC. Translation gives CASSLQGPYTF. Full variable domain (rest looked up from reference TRBV5-1 and TRBJ1-2): KAGVTQTPRYLIKTRGQQVTLSCSPISGHRSVSWYQQTPGQGLQFLFEYFSETQRNKGNFPGRFSGRQFSNSRSEMNVSTLELGDSALYLCASSLQGPYTFGSGTRLTVV.

This chain joins TRBV27 and TRBJ1-5, with a possible D match to TRBD1 (5 bases). This CDR3 is 14 amino acids long. The germline gives CDR1 MNHEY, CDR2 SMNVEV (reference sequence). The V end was cut by 5 bases, the J end by 5 bases, with 13 bases between. The CDR3 sequence: CASSPSGGDQPQHF. CDR3 nucleotides: TGTGCCAGCAGTCCCTCTGGGGGGGATCAGCCCCAGCATTTT.

J is TRBJ1-2 and V is TRBV28; 9 bases are a match to TRBD1. The CDR3 is 14 residues long. Trimming at V came to 6 bases and at J to 4 bases, leaving 6 bases not matched to a gene. Germline V gives CDR1 MDHEN, CDR2 SYDVKM. The CDR3 region is CASSEQGAFYGYTF. The CDR3 bases are TGTGCCAGCAGCGAACAGGGGGCTTTCTATGGCTACACCTTC.

The rearrangement uses TRBV6-5 and TRBJ2-1; D tentatively reads TRBD1 or TRBD2 (6 bases each). CDR1 and CDR2 (germline): MNHEY, SVGAGI. V was cut by 6 bases and J by 7 bases, with 7 bases left in between. The CDR3 totals 11 residues. CDR3 coding DNA: TGTGCCAGCAGAGGGGGGAATGAGCAGTTCTTC. It yields the protein CASRGGNEQFF.

CDR3 nucleotide sequence: TGTGCCAGCAGCTTAGCTATGAACACTGAAGCTTTCTTT. Translation gives CASSLAMNTEAFF. The chain carries TRBV13 and TRBJ1-1; unclear D gene. Trimming left V 1 base short and J 0 bases short, with 3 bases between. There are 13 residues in the CDR3. Germline CDR1 reads PRHDT; CDR2 reads FYEKMQ (reference sequence).

The genes are TRBV5-4 and TRBJ1-1; no clear D gene. V gave up 0 bases and J gave up 1 base, with 4 bases separating them. CDR1 and CDR2 from the germline V gene are SGHNT and YYREEE (reference sequence). CDR3 size: 13 residues. The CDR3 region is CASSLDRNTEAFF. The CDR3 region has the DNA TGTGCCAGCAGCTTGGACAGGAACACTGAAGCTTTCTTT.

V usage is TRBV5-4 and J usage is TRBJ2-5, with 8 bases lining up with TRBD2. The CDR3 is made up of 15 amino acids. Trimming at V came to 7 bases and at J to 5 bases, leaving 13 bases not matched to a gene. Germline CDR1 reads SGHNT; CDR2 reads YYREEE (reference sequence). CDR3 sequence (DNA): TGTGCCAGCGGGGATTCGACTAGCGAAACGGAGACCCAGTACTTC. Translation gives CASGDSTSETETQYF.

The chain employs TRBV5-1 and TRBJ2-7, with D tentatively TRBD1 (5 bases). Germline CDR1 and CDR2: SGHRS and YFSETQ. The V and J ends lost 2 bases and 6 bases respectively, with 15 bases between them. This CDR3 comprises 14 residues. The CDR3 DNA follows: TGCGCCAGCAGCTTTGGGCAGGGCATAATCGAGCAGTACTTC. Amino acid sequence: CASSFGQGIIEQYF. The complete variable domain, with remaining parts taken from reference TRBV5-1 and TRBJ2-7, reads KAGVTQTPRYLIKTRGQQVTLSCSPISGHRSVSWYQQTPGQGLQFLFEYFSETQRNKGNFPGRFSGRQFSNSRSEMNVSTLELGDSALYLCASSFGQGIIEQYFGPGTRLTVT.

The genes are TRBV27 and TRBJ2-5; maybe TRBD1 (5 bases). The germline V gene has CDR1 MNHEY and CDR2 SMNVEV (reference sequence). The CDR3 extends over 16 amino acids. Trimming took off 6 bases at V and 2 bases at J, with 19 bases between the two ends. DNA for the CDR3: TGTGCCAGCAGCCAACTTCCTTCAGGGATGCAAGAGACCCAGTACTTC. It codes for CASSQLPSGMQETQYF.

The chain recombines TRBV19 with TRBJ1-1; 7 positions match TRBD1. CDR1 and CDR2 from the germline V gene are LNHDA and SQIVND (reference sequence). Unmatched junction bases numbered 4, after V lost 5 bases and J lost 4 bases. The CDR3 contains 13 residues. The CDR3: CASSLGGITEAFF. The CDR3 nucleotides read TGTGCCAGTAGTCTAGGGGGCATCACTGAAGCTTTCTTT.

This clone occurred once. V and J are TRBV27 and TRBJ1-1, with 7 bases fitting TRBD1. The ends lost 8 bases at V and 9 bases at J; junction bases unmatched: 21. Germline lookup yields CDR1 MNHEY and CDR2 SMNVEV (reference sequence). This CDR3 contains 16 residues. The DNA for the CDR3 is TGTGCCAGCTCTTCATTATTGGAGGGGGCGAGCGAAAAAGCTTTCTTT. Protein: CASSSLLEGASEKAFF.

The chain employs TRBV7-6 and TRBJ2-7; D perhaps matches TRBD2 (6 bases). This CDR3 has 13 amino acids. Germline values: CDR1 SGHVS, CDR2 FNYEAQ. V was pared by 3 bases and J by 5 bases, with 11 bases between. CDR3 bases: TGTGCCAGCAGCTTGGCCTCGGGGGACGAGCAGTACTTC. It yields the protein CASSLASGDEQYF.

This chain links TRBV7-9 with TRBJ2-7, with D possibly TRBD1 on 6 matching bases. This CDR3 has 13 amino acids. Germline CDR1 is SEHNR and CDR2 is FQNEAQ (reference sequence). V was shortened by 4 bases and J by 0 bases, with 7 bases between the two germline ends. The CDR3 nucleotides are TGTGCCAGCAGCTCAGGGGTCTCCTACGAGCAGTACTTC. Encoded protein: CASSSGVSYEQYF.

This clone was found once. This chain connects TRBV7-2 to TRBJ1-3; TRBD1 aligns across 7 bases. The V segment lost 5 bases and the J segment 0 bases; nucleotides outside the gene matches: 7. CDR1 is SGHTA and CDR2 is FQGNSA in the germline V gene. This CDR3 has 16 amino acids. The CDR3 protein is CASSPHRGRSGNTIYF. In DNA, the CDR3 is TGTGCCAGCAGCCCCCACAGGGGCCGCTCTGGAAACACCATATATTTT.

J is TRBJ2-3 and V is TRBV9; 8 nucleotides line up with TRBD2. Germline assignment: CDR1 SGDLS and CDR2 YYNGEE. CDR3 size: 16 residues. The V segment lost 5 bases and the J segment 1 base; nucleotides outside the gene matches: 9. The CDR3 here is CASRTTPAGGTDTQYF. The DNA for the CDR3 is TGTGCCAGCAGGACCACCCCAGCGGGGGGCACAGATACGCAGTATTTT.

The rearrangement uses TRBV19 and TRBJ1-5; D gene uncertain. The CDR3 totals 16 residues. V gave up 0 bases and J gave up 6 bases, with 15 bases separating them. CDR1 is LNHDA, CDR2 SQIVND, per germline (reference sequence). This chain's CDR3 is CASSIDYSSVGQPQHF. For the CDR3, the DNA is TGTGCCAGTAGTATAGATTACAGCAGCGTCGGTCAGCCCCAGCATTTT. Full variable domain (remainder filled in from reference TRBV19 and TRBJ1-5): DGGITQSPKYLFRKEGQNVTLSCEQNLNHDAMYWYRQDPGQGLRLIYYSQIVNDFQKGDIAEGYSVSREKKESFPLTVTSAQKNPTAFYLCASSIDYSSVGQPQHFGDGTRLSIL.